One sample yielded the 20 T cell receptor beta chains listed below, sequenced in a study of blood T cell repertoires in COVID-19. Libraries were prepared by immunoSEQ multiplex PCR; TCRdb keeps only in-frame clonotypes and omits some of them. This table has roughly 200,000 clones, more than 80% appearing once. Source material: peripheral blood. The receptor set was obtained from a woman aged 60-75 years with acute or convalescent COVID-19.

This clone was recorded at least ten times. The rearrangement links TRBV2 to TRBJ1-2; TRBD1 is a possible D gene (5 bases). Germline assignment: CDR1 SNHLY and CDR2 FYNNEI. V shed 3 bases and J shed 4 bases, with 21 bases lying between them. The CDR3 runs 17 residues. The DNA of the CDR3 is TGTGCCAGCAGTGATTTGGCAGGAGGGGATGGGGGCTATGGCTACACCTTC. This encodes CASSDLAGGDGGYGYTF.

The rearrangement links TRBV2 to TRBJ1-5, with D unclear. Trimming took off 8 bases at V and 0 bases at J, with 11 bases between the two ends. From germline, CDR1 is SNHLY and CDR2 FYNNEI. This CDR3 has 14 amino acids. The CDR3 DNA sequence: TGTGCCAGCGGCGGGCAGTATAGCAATCAGCCCCAGCATTTT. Translating gives CASGGQYSNQPQHF.

This clone was detected once. This chain connects TRBV19 to TRBJ2-1; 8 nucleotides align to TRBD2. The V gene's germline CDR1 is LNHDA and CDR2 SQIVND (reference sequence). This CDR3 has 13 amino acids. The V and J ends lost 11 bases and 3 bases, in that order; junction bases with no gene match: 6. The CDR3 DNA reads TGTGCCTCAAGCGGGAGCATCTACAATGAGCAGTTCTTC. Its translation is CASSGSIYNEQFF.

This chain uses TRBV3-1 (or the pseudogene TRBV3-2) with TRBJ2-3, with 8 bases aligning to TRBD2. The CDR3 is 16 residues long. With V trimmed by 2 bases and J by 3 bases, 7 bases remained unmatched. Germline assignment: CDR1 LGHDT and CDR2 YNNKEL (reference sequence). CDR3 DNA sequence: TGTGCCAGCAGCCAAAGGACGGGAGGGGGGACAGATACGCAGTATTTT. The encoded protein is CASSQRTGGGTDTQYF.

This chain links TRBV19 with TRBJ2-1; TRBD2 agrees at 9 bases. Losses at the gene ends were 11 bases for V and 2 bases for J; bases not matched to a gene: 10. The CDR3 has 15 amino acids. CDR1 LNHDA and CDR2 SQIVND come from the germline V gene (reference sequence). CDR3 DNA sequence: TGTGCCTCTAGACGGGTAGCGGGAGCCTACAATGAGCAGTTCTTC. It is translated as CASRRVAGAYNEQFF.

The chain couples TRBV14 to TRBJ2-3; tentatively, D is TRBD1 (5 bases). This CDR3 is 15 amino acids long. Trimming took off 1 base at V and 0 bases at J, with 8 bases between the two ends. Germline lookup yields CDR1 SGHDN and CDR2 FVKESK. CDR3 bases: TGTGCCAGCAGCCAAGCCAGGGCTAGCACAGATACGCAGTATTTT. It is translated as CASSQARASTDTQYF. The full variable domain, rest sourced from reference TRBV14 and TRBJ2-3, is EAGVTQFPSHSVIEKGQTVTLRCDPISGHDNLYWYRRVMGKEIKFLLHFVKESKQDESGMPNNRFLAERTGGTYSTLKVQPAELEDSGVYFCASSQARASTDTQYFGPGTRLTVL.

This chain uses TRBV28 with TRBJ2-7; a possible D gene is TRBD1 (6 bases). This CDR3 is 12 amino acids long. CDR1 is MDHEN and CDR2 is SYDVKM in the germline V gene. The V end was cut by 9 bases, the J end by 3 bases, with 12 bases between. CDR3: CASGTSVYEQYF. The CDR3 DNA is TGTGCCAGTGGGACATCCGTCTACGAGCAGTACTTC. Full variable domain (remainder filled in from reference TRBV28 and TRBJ2-7): DVKVTQSSRYLVKRTGEKVFLECVQDMDHENMFWYRQDPGLGLRLIYFSYDVKMKEKGDIPEGYSVSREKKERFSLILESASTNQTSMYLCASGTSVYEQYFGPGTRLTVT.

The J gene is TRBJ1-3, the V gene TRBV19; 7 nucleotides agree with TRBD1. The germline V gene has CDR1 LNHDA and CDR2 SQIVND (reference sequence). The V gene end was trimmed by 5 bases and the J gene end by 5 bases; junction bases not matched to a gene: 9. The CDR3 length is 15 residues. CDR3 coding DNA: TGTGCCAGTAGTCGCGTGACAGGGCGGCGAAACACCATATATTTT. It encodes CASSRVTGRRNTIYF.

The CDR3 sequence is CSGRGSYGYTF. CDR3 DNA: TGCAGTGGGAGGGGATCCTATGGCTACACCTTC. V is TRBV29-1 and J is TRBJ1-2; maybe TRBD1 (5 bases). The germline gives CDR1 SQVTM, CDR2 ANQGSEA. The CDR3 totals 11 residues.

The gene calls are TRBV29-1 and TRBJ2-5; D remains ambiguous. The V end was cut by 4 bases, the J end by 3 bases, with 6 bases between. The CDR3 runs 11 residues. Per germline, CDR1 SQVTM and CDR2 ANQGSEA. CDR3 in amino acids: CSVVAKETQYF. The CDR3 DNA is TGCAGCGTTGTAGCTAAAGAGACCCAGTACTTC.

The V call is TRBV28, the J call TRBJ2-7; no clear D gene. The CDR3 runs 14 residues. V lost 7 bases, J lost 2 bases, and 15 bases lay in between. From germline, CDR1 is MDHEN and CDR2 SYDVKM. CDR3 amino acids: CASTAPDKAYEQYF. In DNA form, the CDR3 reads TGTGCCAGCACCGCCCCCGACAAAGCCTACGAGCAGTACTTC.

The rearrangement uses TRBV5-1 and TRBJ1-2; TRBD1 agrees at 9 bases. V shed 5 bases, J shed 7 bases, and the junction held 9 bases outside the gene matches. The CDR3 is 14 amino acids. Germline V CDR1 and CDR2: SGHRS, YFSETQ. CDR3 sequence (DNA): TGCGCCAGCAGACCTACAGGGGGCGCGGGTGGCTACACCTTC. Its protein is CASRPTGGAGGYTF.

CDR3 sequence (DNA): TGTGCCAGCAGCTTAGTCGTCGACAACTGGAGCAATCAGCCCCAGCATTTT. Translation: CASSLVVDNWSNQPQHF. This chain connects TRBV7-9 to TRBJ1-5; D not resolved. This CDR3 has 17 amino acids. V lost 1 base and J 1 base, leaving 14 bases between the germline ends. CDR1 SEHNR and CDR2 FQNEAQ come from the germline V gene (reference sequence).

This chain joins TRBV29-1 and TRBJ2-1, with 8 positions matching TRBD2. Germline lookup yields CDR1 SQVTM and CDR2 ANQGSEA. The CDR3 totals 13 residues. J gave up 9 bases and V 7 bases, and 11 bases lay outside the gene matches. The CDR3 nucleotides read TGCAGCGCCGTATCGGGGGGGCAAGTTGAGCAGTTCTTC. As protein: CSAVSGGQVEQFF.

This chain uses TRBV18 with TRBJ2-5; possible D gene TRBD1, 6 bases. CDR1 is KGHSH, CDR2 LQKENI, per germline. This CDR3 spans 16 amino acids. V was pared by 0 bases and J by 1 base, with 12 bases between. The CDR3 nucleotides read TGTGCCAGCTCACCACCAACAGGACAGCTCCAAGAGACCCAGTACTTC. As protein: CASSPPTGQLQETQYF.

This chain uses TRBV28 with TRBJ1-4; D may be TRBD1 (6 bases). V was trimmed by 3 bases and J by 5 bases, leaving 16 bases between them. Germline V gene sequence: CDR1 MDHEN, CDR2 SYDVKM. CDR3 length equals 16 residues. Written as DNA, the CDR3 is TGTGCCAGCAGTTTGTCAATAGGACAGCGAAATGAAAAACTGTTTTTT. It codes for CASSLSIGQRNEKLFF.

V and J are TRBV9 and TRBJ2-7, with TRBD2 identical over 16 bases. The germline CDR1 and CDR2 sequences are SGDLS and YYNGEE. The CDR3 covers 19 residues. Germline trimming cut 3 bases from V and 0 bases from J; bases unmatched to any gene: 9. The DNA for the CDR3 is TGTGCCAGCAGCGGAGATTTGGGACTAGCGGGAGGGAGCTCCTACGAGCAGTACTTC. It yields the protein CASSGDLGLAGGSSYEQYF.

The chain joins TRBV11-2 to TRBJ2-1, with TRBD2 matching 7 bases. Germline loops: CDR1 SGHAT, CDR2 FQNNGV. V dropped 1 base and J dropped 2; count of bases not matched to a gene: 11. The CDR3 length is 18 residues. The CDR3 is CASSLASRLAAPYNEQFF. As DNA, the CDR3 is TGTGCCAGCAGCTTAGCGTCCCGTCTAGCGGCCCCCTACAATGAGCAGTTCTTC.

The J gene is TRBJ2-1, the V gene TRBV2; weak D call: TRBD2 (5 bases). The length of the CDR3 is 13 residues. Germline V gene lookup returns CDR1 SNHLY and CDR2 FYNNEI. Deletions cut 0 bases from V and 10 bases from J, with 10 bases between. CDR3 DNA: TGTGCCAGCAGTGAAGCACGAAGCGGCGAGCAGTTCTTC. This encodes CASSEARSGEQFF.

The rearrangement joins TRBV24-1 to TRBJ1-1, with TRBD1 matching 7 bases. Germline lookup yields CDR1 KGHDR and CDR2 SFDVKD. The ends lost 3 bases at V and 10 bases at J; junction bases unmatched: 10. The CDR3 covers 14 residues. CDR3 residues: CATSDGPGTAGAFF. The CDR3 nucleotides read TGTGCCACCAGTGATGGACCCGGGACAGCCGGAGCTTTCTTT.